This T cell receptor beta chain comes out of a study of control samples from healthy donors and cancer patients. Only in-frame clones appear in the TCRdb table, and some are missing; sequencing was by immunoSEQ multiplex PCR. The profile shows 150,000 or so clones, around 90% of them singletons. V shed 6 bases and J shed 9 bases, with 15 bases lying between them. Germline assignment: CDR1 WNHNN and CDR2 SYGVQD (reference sequence). There are 14 residues in the CDR3. This clonotype was obtained from a young man in good health. The chain employs TRBV10-1 and TRBJ1-6, with D unclear. Sample: blood. CDR3 residues: CASRTGLPGSPLHF. The CDR3 bases are TGCGCCAGCAGGACTGGGCTCCCGGGTTCACCCCTCCACTTT.